A single sample is the source of the 2 T cell receptor beta chains below, sequenced in a study of CD8 T cells in ankylosing spondylitis (dated 2017 in TCRdb). The method behind the library was 5' RACE. TCRdb lists the instrument as Illumina HiSeq 2500. TCRdb applied fastp at Q25 and MiXCR to the public reads, then kept only in-frame beta chains. Entries that share a CDR3 protein sequence are merged under the most common genes and DNA. The sample table holds fewer than 500,000 distinct CDR3 sequences, of which about 25% were seen once. The ten largest clones capture about 0.89% of the sample. Antigens for these TCRs are unknown. Points the paper makes about the study in general: A TCR beta motif of several highly homologous amino acid variants appeared characteristic of blood from ankylosing spondylitis patients.

Sequenced input: blood, either unsorted or a sorted T cell fraction (not recorded which). The receptor source for this set is a male donor with ankylosing spondylitis.

This clonotype was seen only a few times. In nucleotides, the CDR3 is TGTGCCAGCAGCTCCAGAGCGGGATCCCACGAGCAGTACTTC. Amino acid sequence: CASSSRAGSHEQYF. This chain connects TRBV7-9 to TRBJ2-7; 7 nucleotides align to TRBD2. Germline lookup yields CDR1 SEHNR and CDR2 FQNEAQ (reference sequence). Trimming at V came to 4 bases and at J to 5 bases, leaving 8 bases not matched to a gene. The CDR3 has 14 amino acids.

The chain combines TRBV5-1 with TRBJ2-7; a possible D gene is TRBD1 (5 bases). The CDR3 extends over 13 amino acids. V was shortened by 4 bases and J by 0 bases, with 8 bases between the two germline ends. The V gene's germline CDR1 is SGHRS and CDR2 YFSETQ. The CDR3: CASSEQASYEQYF. As DNA, the CDR3 is TGCGCCAGCAGCGAACAGGCCTCCTACGAGCAGTACTTC.